This is a list of T cell receptor beta chains from one sample in a study of shared clonotypes between healthy human individuals. Profiled with immunoSEQ multiplex PCR; TCRdb holds only in-frame clones, not every one. The sample shows about 1 million clones, approximately 72% of them seen only once. Sequenced sample: memory CD4+ T cells sorted from blood. All receptors derive from a man aged 18 to 29 in good health. The CDR3 runs from the conserved cysteine through the conserved F or W. A D gene is named only where the DNA matches it firmly. Not every row has a clone size; where given, it reads once, few, many or a size class.

DNA: TGTGCCAGCAGTGAAGCACAGGGGGTAGGAACCCAGTACTTC
CDR3: CASSEAQGVGTQYF
V: TRBV2
size: .
D: TRBD1
J: TRBJ2-5
length: 14

DNA: TGTGCCACCGCGGTGCGTTGGACCGGGGAGCTGTTTTTT
CDR3: CATAVRWTGELFF
V: TRBV6-5
size: .
D: .
J: TRBJ2-2
length: 13

DNA: TGTGCCAGCTCACCACCTGCACAGGGGAATTTTAACTATGGCTACACCTTC
CDR3: CASSPPAQGNFNYGYTF
V: TRBV18
size: .
D: TRBD1
J: TRBJ1-2
length: 17

DNA: TGTGCCAGCAATACAAGGGGACAGGGGAACACCGGGGAGCTGTTTTTT
CDR3: CASNTRGQGNTGELFF
V: TRBV28
size: .
D: TRBD1
J: TRBJ2-2
length: 16

DNA: TGTGCCAGCAGCTTGGGGCAGGGGAGCCTCCACTTT
CDR3: CASSLGQGSLHF
V: TRBV5-6
size: .
D: .
J: TRBJ1-6
length: 12

DNA: TGTGCCAGCAGTTCGACAGGGGATACGCAGTATTTT
CDR3: CASSSTGDTQYF
V: TRBV6-5
size: .
D: TRBD1
J: TRBJ2-3
length: 12

DNA: TGCGCCAGCAGCCGGCGGGACAGCCAAGAGACCCAGTACTTC
CDR3: CASSRRDSQETQYF
V: TRBV5-1
size: .
D: .
J: TRBJ2-5
length: 14

DNA: TGTGCCTGGAGCCTCTCCCGGGACAGGGACATAGACGAGCAGTACTTC
CDR3: CAWSLSRDRDIDEQYF
V: TRBV30
size: few
D: TRBD1
J: TRBJ2-7
length: 16

DNA: TGCGCCAGCAGCCAAGCCCGACAGGGTGTCTACGAGCAGTACTTC
CDR3: CASSQARQGVYEQYF
V: TRBV4-1
size: few
D: TRBD1
J: TRBJ2-7
length: 15

DNA: TGTGCCAGCAGTTTGGGGACTAGCGGCTACCAAGAGACCCAGTACTTC
CDR3: CASSLGTSGYQETQYF
V: TRBV6-6
size: .
D: TRBD2
J: TRBJ2-5
length: 16

DNA: TGTGCCAGCAGGCGACCGGGACTAGCTGTGACCGGGGAGCTGTTTTTT
CDR3: CASRRPGLAVTGELFF
V: TRBV7-2
size: few
D: TRBD2
J: TRBJ2-2
length: 16

DNA: TGTGCCAGTACCCCCCAAAAGGGCTTGGACGGCTACACCTTC
CDR3: CASTPQKGLDGYTF
V: TRBV19
size: .
D: .
J: TRBJ1-2
length: 14

DNA: TGTGCCAGCAGTTTAGTAGCGGGGGGGCTGGGAAATGAGCAGTTCTTC
CDR3: CASSLVAGGLGNEQFF
V: TRBV6-5
size: few
D: TRBD2
J: TRBJ2-1
length: 16

DNA: TGTGCCAGCAGTTACTCTTGGGACAGTCACTACGAGCAGTACTTC
CDR3: CASSYSWDSHYEQYF
V: TRBV6-5
size: .
D: TRBD1
J: TRBJ2-7
length: 15

DNA: TGTGCCAGCAGCAGACAGACCTACGAGCAGTACTTC
CDR3: CASSRQTYEQYF
V: TRBV6-6
size: .
D: .
J: TRBJ2-7
length: 12

DNA: TGTGCCAGCAAGAGTTATGCTAACCATCTTGACAATGAGCAGTTCTTC
CDR3: CASKSYANHLDNEQFF
V: TRBV2
size: .
D: .
J: TRBJ2-1
length: 16

DNA: TGTGCCAGCAGCTTACAATTAGCGGGAGGGCGGGAGACCCAGTACTTC
CDR3: CASSLQLAGGRETQYF
V: TRBV11-2
size: .
D: TRBD2
J: TRBJ2-5
length: 16

DNA: TGTGCCAGCAGTCGGGGGCTAGAACTCTCTGGAAACACCATATATTTT
CDR3: CASSRGLELSGNTIYF
V: TRBV25-1
size: .
D: .
J: TRBJ1-3
length: 16

DNA: TGTGCTAGCAGCCAGAGGGAGGAGAACTACGAGCAGTACTTC
CDR3: CASSQREENYEQYF
V: TRBV7-7
size: once
D: .
J: TRBJ2-7
length: 14

DNA: TGTGCCAGCAGTTATGGGGGGGCAGGTGGCTACACCTTC
CDR3: CASSYGGAGGYTF
V: TRBV6-5
size: .
D: .
J: TRBJ1-2
length: 13

DNA: TGTGCCAGCAGCGAGACATACGCTGAAGCTTTCTTT
CDR3: CASSETYAEAFF
V: TRBV6-1
size: few
D: .
J: TRBJ1-1
length: 12

DNA: TGTGCCAGCTCACCAACGAGCGGGGGAAACAATGAGCAGTTCTTC
CDR3: CASSPTSGGNNEQFF
V: TRBV18
size: .
D: TRBD2
J: TRBJ2-1
length: 15

DNA: TGTGCCAGCAGCTCCGGGGGCATAAGGGATACGCAGTATTTT
CDR3: CASSSGGIRDTQYF
V: TRBV7-3
size: .
D: .
J: TRBJ2-3
length: 14

DNA: TGTGCCAGCAGTTTACAGGGCGAAAACATTCAGTACTTC
CDR3: CASSLQGENIQYF
V: TRBV27
size: few
D: .
J: TRBJ2-4
length: 13

DNA: TGCGCCAGCAGCCAAACCGTCGCTAGCGGGAGTACCTACAATGAGCAGTTCTTC
CDR3: CASSQTVASGSTYNEQFF
V: TRBV4-3
size: once
D: TRBD2
J: TRBJ2-1
length: 18

DNA: TGTGCCAGCAGTAAGCGGGAGGAGCAGTACTTC
CDR3: CASSKREEQYF
V: TRBV2
size: .
D: TRBD2
J: TRBJ2-7
length: 11

DNA: TGCAGTGCTGGCGGGGCAGCTTTCTTT
CDR3: CSAGGAAFF
V: TRBV20-1
size: few
D: .
J: TRBJ1-1
length: 9

DNA: TGTGCCAGCAGCCCCCAGGGGGTAGCCTCCTACGAGCAGTACTTC
CDR3: CASSPQGVASYEQYF
V: TRBV5-6
size: .
D: TRBD1
J: TRBJ2-7
length: 15

DNA: TGTGCCAGCAGTTTCAGGGACAGAAATAATTCACCCCTCCACTTT
CDR3: CASSFRDRNNSPLHF
V: TRBV28
size: .
D: TRBD1
J: TRBJ1-6
length: 15

DNA: TGTGCCATCAGTGGAGGGGAGGCTCAGCCCCAGCATTTT
CDR3: CAISGGEAQPQHF
V: TRBV10-3
size: .
D: .
J: TRBJ1-5
length: 13

DNA: TGTGCCAGCTCACAGCCCGGGGGCCCTGGGGCCAACGTCCTGACTTTC
CDR3: CASSQPGGPGANVLTF
V: TRBV18
size: .
D: .
J: TRBJ2-6
length: 16

DNA: TGCGCCAGCAGCTTCTTAGCGGGAGGGGAGGAGCAGTACTTC
CDR3: CASSFLAGGEEQYF
V: TRBV5-1
size: few
D: TRBD2
J: TRBJ2-7
length: 14

DNA: TGTGCCAGCAAGAGGGACAGGAGTTCCTACGAGCAGTACTTC
CDR3: CASKRDRSSYEQYF
V: TRBV2
size: .
D: TRBD1
J: TRBJ2-7
length: 14

DNA: TGCACCAGCAGCCAGTTAGGACTAGCGGGGGGGCCTTGTTTCGATGAGCAGTTCTTC
CDR3: CTSSQLGLAGGPCFDEQFF
V: TRBV1
size: .
D: .
J: TRBJ2-1
length: 19

DNA: TGTGCCAGCAGTGGAGGGGGCTACACCTTC
CDR3: CASSGGGYTF
V: TRBV28
size: .
D: .
J: TRBJ1-2
length: 10

DNA: TGTGCCAGCAGCAGACAGGGGGCGGGGAGGGATACGCAGTATTTT
CDR3: CASSRQGAGRDTQYF
V: TRBV7-2
size: .
D: TRBD1
J: TRBJ2-3
length: 15

DNA: TGCGCCAGCACTCCAGGGAGGGAGACTGGGGCCAACGTCCTGACTTTC
CDR3: CASTPGRETGANVLTF
V: TRBV5-1
size: .
D: TRBD2
J: TRBJ2-6
length: 16